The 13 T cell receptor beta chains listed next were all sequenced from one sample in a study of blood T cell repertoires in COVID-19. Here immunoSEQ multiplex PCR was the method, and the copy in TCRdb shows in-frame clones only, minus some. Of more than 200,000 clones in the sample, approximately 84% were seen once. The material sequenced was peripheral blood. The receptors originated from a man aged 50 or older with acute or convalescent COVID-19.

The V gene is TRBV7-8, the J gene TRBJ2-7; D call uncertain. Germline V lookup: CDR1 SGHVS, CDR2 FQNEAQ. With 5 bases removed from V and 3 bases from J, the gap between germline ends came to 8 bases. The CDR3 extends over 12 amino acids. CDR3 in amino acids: CASSPDNYEQYF. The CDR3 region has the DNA TGTGCCAGCAGCCCCGACAACTACGAGCAGTACTTC. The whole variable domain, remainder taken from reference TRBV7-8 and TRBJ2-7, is GAGVSQSPRYKVAKRGQDVALRCDPISGHVSLFWYQQALGQGPEFLTYFQNEAQLDKSGLPSDRFFAERPEGSVSTLKIQRTQQEDSAVYLCASSPDNYEQYFGPGTRLTVT.

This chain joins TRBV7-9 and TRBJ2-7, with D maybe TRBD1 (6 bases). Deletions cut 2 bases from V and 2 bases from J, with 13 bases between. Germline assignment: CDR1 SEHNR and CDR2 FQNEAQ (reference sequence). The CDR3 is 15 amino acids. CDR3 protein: CASSLNRVFPYEQYF. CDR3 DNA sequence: TGTGCCAGCAGCTTAAACAGGGTGTTTCCCTACGAGCAGTACTTC.

The CDR3: CASSASGGAIYEQYF. The CDR3 nucleotides read TGTGCCAGCAGCGCCAGCGGGGGCGCGATCTACGAGCAGTACTTC. The chain recombines TRBV9 with TRBJ2-7, with TRBD2 matching 8 bases. Germline V lookup: CDR1 SGDLS, CDR2 YYNGEE. V was clipped by 3 bases and J by 3 bases; unmatched bases: 8. This CDR3 contains 15 residues. Full variable domain (rest looked up from reference TRBV9 and TRBJ2-7): DSGVTQTPKHLITATGQRVTLRCSPRSGDLSVYWYQQSLDQGLQFLIQYYNGEERAKGNILERFSAQQFPDLHSELNLSSLELGDSALYFCASSASGGAIYEQYFGPGTRLTVT.

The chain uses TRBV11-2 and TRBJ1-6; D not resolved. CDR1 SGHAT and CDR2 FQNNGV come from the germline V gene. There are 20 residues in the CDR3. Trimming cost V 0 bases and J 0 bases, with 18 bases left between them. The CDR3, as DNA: TGTGCCAGCAGCTTAGATTATTCGAGGAGGGAGTACTCCTATAATTCACCCCTCCACTTT. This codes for CASSLDYSRREYSYNSPLHF.

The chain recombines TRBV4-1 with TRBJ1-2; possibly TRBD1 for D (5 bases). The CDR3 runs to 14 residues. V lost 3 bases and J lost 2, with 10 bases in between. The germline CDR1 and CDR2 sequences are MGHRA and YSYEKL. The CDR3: CASSQMGGNYGYTF. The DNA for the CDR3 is TGCGCCAGCAGCCAGATGGGGGGAAACTATGGCTACACCTTC.

The CDR3 loop is CASTLQGRGLNTEAFF. Written as DNA, the CDR3 is TGTGCCAGCACCCTCCAGGGTAGGGGTTTGAACACTGAAGCTTTCTTT. The chain uses TRBV7-2 and TRBJ1-1; the D gene is possibly TRBD1 (5 bases). With 7 bases removed from V and 0 bases from J, the gap between germline ends came to 18 bases. The length of the CDR3 is 16 residues. Germline V lookup: CDR1 SGHTA, CDR2 FQGNSA. The variable domain in full, with the rest retrieved from reference TRBV7-2 and TRBJ1-1, is GAGVSQSPSNKVTEKGKDVELRCDPISGHTALYWYRQSLGQGLEFLIYFQGNSAPDKSGLPSDRFSAERTGGSVSTLTIQRTQQEDSAVYLCASTLQGRGLNTEAFFGQGTRLTVV.

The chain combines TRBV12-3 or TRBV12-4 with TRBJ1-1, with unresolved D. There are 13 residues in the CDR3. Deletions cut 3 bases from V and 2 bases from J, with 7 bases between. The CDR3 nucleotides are TGTGCCAGCAGTTTGGTGCTAAACACTGAAGCTTTCTTT. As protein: CASSLVLNTEAFF.

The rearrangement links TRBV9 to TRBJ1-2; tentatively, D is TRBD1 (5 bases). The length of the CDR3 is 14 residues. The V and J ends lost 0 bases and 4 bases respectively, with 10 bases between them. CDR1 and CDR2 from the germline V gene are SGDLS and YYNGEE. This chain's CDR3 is CASSVGGEPYGYTF. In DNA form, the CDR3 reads TGTGCCAGCAGCGTAGGGGGGGAACCCTATGGCTACACCTTC. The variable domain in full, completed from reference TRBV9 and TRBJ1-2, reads DSGVTQTPKHLITATGQRVTLRCSPRSGDLSVYWYQQSLDQGLQFLIQYYNGEERAKGNILERFSAQQFPDLHSELNLSSLELGDSALYFCASSVGGEPYGYTFGSGTRLTVV.

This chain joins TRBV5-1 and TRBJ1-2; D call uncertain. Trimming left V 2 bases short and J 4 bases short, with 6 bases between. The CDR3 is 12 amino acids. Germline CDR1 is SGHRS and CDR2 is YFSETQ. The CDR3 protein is CASSFEGYGYTF. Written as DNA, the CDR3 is TGCGCCAGCAGCTTCGAGGGCTATGGCTACACCTTC.

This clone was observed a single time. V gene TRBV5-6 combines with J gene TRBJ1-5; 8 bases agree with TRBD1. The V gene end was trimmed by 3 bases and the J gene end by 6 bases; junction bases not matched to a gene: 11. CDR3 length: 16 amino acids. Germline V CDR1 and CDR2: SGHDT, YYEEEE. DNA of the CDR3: TGTGCCAGCAGCTCGGGGAAGACAGGGGTTTTTCAGCCCCAGCATTTT. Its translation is CASSSGKTGVFQPQHF.

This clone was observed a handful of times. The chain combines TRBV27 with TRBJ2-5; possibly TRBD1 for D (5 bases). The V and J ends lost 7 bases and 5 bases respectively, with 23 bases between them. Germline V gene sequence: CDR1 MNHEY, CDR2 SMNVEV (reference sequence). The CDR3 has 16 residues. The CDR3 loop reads CASNPPPQGLMETQYF. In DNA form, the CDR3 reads TGTGCCAGCAACCCGCCCCCGCAGGGTCTGATGGAGACCCAGTACTTC.

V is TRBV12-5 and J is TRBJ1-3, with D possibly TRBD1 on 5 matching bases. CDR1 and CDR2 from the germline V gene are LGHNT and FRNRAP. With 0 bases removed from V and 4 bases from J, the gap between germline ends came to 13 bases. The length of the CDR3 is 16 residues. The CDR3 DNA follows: TGTGCTAGTGGTTTGGTATATCTGGGGCCAGGAAACACCATATATTTT. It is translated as CASGLVYLGPGNTIYF. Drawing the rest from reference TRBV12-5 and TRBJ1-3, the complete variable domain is DARVTQTPRHKVTEMGQEVTMRCQPILGHNTVFWYRQTMMQGLELLAYFRNRAPLDDSGMPKDRFSAEMPDATLATLKIQPSEPRDSAVYFCASGLVYLGPGNTIYFGEGSWLTVV.

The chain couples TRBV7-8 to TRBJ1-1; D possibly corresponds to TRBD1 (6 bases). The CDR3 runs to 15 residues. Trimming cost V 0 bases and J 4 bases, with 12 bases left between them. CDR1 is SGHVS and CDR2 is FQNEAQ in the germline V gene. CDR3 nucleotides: TGTGCCAGCAGCTTAGCGGGGGGGGCGAGCACTGAAGCTTTCTTT. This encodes CASSLAGGASTEAFF.